This T cell receptor (beta chain) was sequenced during a study of cytomegalovirus exposure and HLA in healthy donors. The wider study: Sequencing of 150 million to 200 million T cells in an earlier analysis found some 100 million unique TCR beta sequences. General observations from the study: By HLA locus, TCR association rates varied in a later analysis, with DRB1 showing the most and HLA-C the fewest.

The CDR3 extends over 14 amino acids. V was trimmed by 6 bases and J by 2 bases, leaving 12 bases between them. The V gene's germline CDR1 is SNHLY and CDR2 FYNNEI. A multiplex PCR was run with 60 Vbeta primers and 13 Jbeta primers. Some clones are missing from TCRdb's copy, which holds only in-frame ones; the method was immunoSEQ multiplex PCR. The sample holds 120,000 or so clones, more than 60% seen once. At collection, donors were nominally healthy, but unrecorded immune exposures were probable. As for this clone: What it recognizes is unknown.

The chain combines TRBV2 with TRBJ2-3; maybe TRBD2 (5 bases). The material sequenced was PBMCs. The clonotype comes from a man aged 25 to 45 in good health and CMV-seropositive. The CDR3: CASREDSYTDTQYF. Written as DNA, the CDR3 is TGTGCCAGCAGGGAGGACTCCTACACAGATACGCAGTATTTT.